This TCR beta chain was sequenced for a study of OX40 agonist ivuxolimab in advanced cancers. General study points: Individuals who were partial responders at 0.1-3.0 mg/kg had clonal expansion that ranked among the lowest.

Between the trimmed V and J ends, which lost 2 bases and 4 bases, there was a span of 5 bases. The CDR3 covers 12 residues. Germline V gives CDR1 MNHNS, CDR2 SASEGT. Generated by immunoSEQ multiplex PCR, the TCRdb table keeps only in-frame clones and is missing some. The sample lists 15,000 to 20,000 clones; roughly 84% were seen once. Baseline, cycle 4 day 1, and cycle 7 day 1 were the blood sampling points. As regards this clone: Its target is unknown.

The specimen was CD4+ or CD8+ T cells sorted from blood, collected in a trial of the OX40 agonist ivuxolimab. This rearrangement joins TRBV6-1 to TRBJ1-2; unclear D gene. This receptor was identified in an adult with an advanced solid tumor such as melanoma, head and neck, liver or kidney cancer. The CDR3 is CASSEQSYGYTF. The CDR3 coding sequence is TGTGCCAGCAGTGAACAGAGCTATGGCTACACCTTC.